The sequence of this T cell receptor (beta chain) was determined in a study of T cell changes during pregnancy in multiple sclerosis. TCRdb's copy holds only in-frame clones and misses some; the assay was immunoSEQ multiplex PCR. Of 29,000 or so clones listed, 85% to 95% are singletons. This clone was observed a few times. The receptor's source is a female donor with multiple sclerosis, enrolled in a pregnancy study. The sequencing used CD4+ T cells from peripheral blood mononuclear cells, collected in the first trimester of pregnancy.

The DNA for the CDR3 is TGTGCCTGGAGTCGGGACACTGAAGCTTTCTTT. This sequence encodes CAWSRDTEAFF. The chain employs TRBV30 and TRBJ1-1; D remains ambiguous. The germline CDR1 and CDR2 sequences are GTSNPN and SVGIG (reference sequence). Trimming stripped 2 bases from V and 3 bases from J, with 4 bases between. This CDR3 region has 11 residues.